The rows below give T cell receptor beta chains drawn from one sample of a study of blood T cell repertoires in COVID-19. TCRdb's copy holds only in-frame clones and misses some; the assay was immunoSEQ multiplex PCR. The sample lists a few hundred thousand clones; around four fifths were seen once. The sample comprised peripheral blood. The receptor source for this set is a man between 60 and 75 years old who had recovered from COVID-19. CDR3s include the opening cysteine and the closing phenylalanine or tryptophan. The D gene is left open where the match is weak. Size values are once, few and many counts, or a class for expanded clones, and some rows have none.

TRBV7-2	TRBJ2-7	NA	NA	TGTGCCAGCAGCTTAGCGCGTGGGGCGGCCGGCGAGCAGTACTTC	CASSLARGAAGEQYF
TRBV30	TRBJ1-1	NA	NA	TGTGCCTGGAGTAAGGCCCAGGGGAGGGCTGAAGCTTTCTTT	CAWSKAQGRAEAFF
TRBV7-7	TRBJ2-5	TRBD2	NA	TGTGCCAGCAGCCCACTAGCGGGAGGCCAAGAGACCCAGTACTTC	CASSPLAGGQETQYF
TRBV29-1	TRBJ1-3	TRBD1	NA	TGCAGCGTAGCCGGACAGGAGTTCTCTGGAAACACCATATATTTT	CSVAGQEFSGNTIYF
TRBV11-2	TRBJ2-7	TRBD1	NA	TGTGCCAGCAGCTTAAGGACAGGTAAAAGCTACGAGCAGTACTTC	CASSLRTGKSYEQYF
TRBV29-1	TRBJ1-1	NA	NA	TGCAGCGTCATTACGGGGGTTACTGAAGCTTTCTTT	CSVITGVTEAFF
TRBV3-1/TRBV3-2	TRBJ1-1	NA	few	TGTGCCAGCAGCCATAGAACAGGGAACACTGAAGCTTTCTTT	CASSHRTGNTEAFF
TRBV11-2	TRBJ2-5	TRBD1	NA	TGTGCCAGCAGCACAGGAGACAGGGGACAGACCCAGTACTTC	CASSTGDRGQTQYF
TRBV2	TRBJ1-2	TRBD1	NA	TGTGCCAGCAGTTTGGGACAGGATTTCTATGGCTACACCTTC	CASSLGQDFYGYTF
TRBV28	TRBJ2-7	TRBD1	NA	TGTGCCAGCAGTTTAGGACAGGGGGCTTACGAGCAGTACTTC	CASSLGQGAYEQYF
TRBV29-1	TRBJ1-2	TRBD1	NA	TGCAGCGTTGAAGATCGGAGGGGGCCTAACTATGGCTACACCTTC	CSVEDRRGPNYGYTF
TRBV9	TRBJ1-1	NA	NA	TGTGCCAGCAGCGCCACTTCTTCCGGACAGTCCCCAGCTTTCTTT	CASSATSSGQSPAFF
TRBV7-2	TRBJ2-1	TRBD1	NA	TGTGCCAGCAGCTCGACAGGGTACTACAATGAGCAGTTCTTC	CASSSTGYYNEQFF
TRBV4-1	TRBJ1-1	TRBD1	NA	TGCGCCAGCAGCCATGGACAGGACCTGAACACTGAAGCTTTCTTT	CASSHGQDLNTEAFF
TRBV7-2	TRBJ2-4	TRBD2	NA	TGTGCCAGCAGCCTTAGCGGGGGGGTCAAAAACATTCAGTACTTC	CASSLSGGVKNIQYF
TRBV11-1	TRBJ1-1	NA	NA	TGTGCCAGCAGCTCTCTACTCGGCGGCACTGAAGCTTTCTTT	CASSSLLGGTEAFF
TRBV3-1/TRBV3-2	TRBJ2-7	TRBD2	NA	TGTGCCAGCAGCGAAAGGGCTAGCGGCTCCTACGAGCAGTACTTC	CASSERASGSYEQYF
TRBV7-9	TRBJ2-5	NA	NA	TGTGCCAGCAGCCCGAGTTTGGGCTTCGGGGGGACCCAGTACTTC	CASSPSLGFGGTQYF
TRBV7-8	TRBJ2-2	TRBD2	NA	TGTGCCAGCAGCTTAGCCCGGCTAGCGGGGAAAACCGGGGAGCTGTTTTTT	CASSLARLAGKTGELFF
TRBV19	TRBJ2-7	TRBD2	NA	TGTGCCAGTAGTAATAGCGGGCCGCCCTACGAGCAGTACTTC	CASSNSGPPYEQYF
TRBV3-1/TRBV3-2	TRBJ2-3	TRBD2	NA	TGTGCCAGCAGCCTACGGGGGGCAGATACGCAGTATTTT	CASSLRGADTQYF
TRBV15	TRBJ2-1	TRBD2	NA	TGTGCCACCGCAAGACTAGCGGCGACCTACAATGAGCAGTTCTTC	CATARLAATYNEQFF
TRBV6-5	TRBJ2-1	NA	NA	TGTGCCAGCAGTTACTCGAGTCTAGCTACCCCCGGTGAGCAGTTCTTC	CASSYSSLATPGEQFF
TRBV21-1	TRBJ1-4	NA	NA	TGTGCCAGCAGCAAAACCCCTGGCAATGAAAAACTGTTTTTT	CASSKTPGNEKLFF
TRBV7-9	TRBJ2-7	TRBD1	NA	TGTGCCAGCAGAGGACAGGGCGACGAGCAGTACTTC	CASRGQGDEQYF
TRBV6-1	TRBJ2-1	TRBD2	NA	TGTGCCAGCAGTGTAGGGGGACTAGCGGGACGAGATACCTACAATGAGCAGTTCTTC	CASSVGGLAGRDTYNEQFF
TRBV19	TRBJ2-7	TRBD1	NA	TGTGCCAGTAGTGTAACAGGGGATTCCGAGCAGTACTTC	CASSVTGDSEQYF
TRBV10-3	TRBJ2-7	TRBD1	NA	TGTGCCATCAGTGATCTGGGACAGGTGGGCGAGCAGTACTTC	CAISDLGQVGEQYF
TRBV6-4	TRBJ1-5	TRBD1	NA	TGTGCCAGCAGTCCCGGGACAGGTAGTCAGCCCCAGCATTTT	CASSPGTGSQPQHF
TRBV10-3	TRBJ2-3	TRBD1	NA	TGTGCCATCAGTGAGTCGGGGACAGGGGGGCATCGGCCCACAGATACGCAGTATTTT	CAISESGTGGHRPTDTQYF
TRBV15	TRBJ2-7	TRBD2	few	TGTGCCACCAGCAGAGTCATGATGACTAGCGGGAGGGGTGAGCAGTACTTC	CATSRVMMTSGRGEQYF
TRBV10-3	TRBJ1-3	TRBD1	few	TGTGCCATCCGGGACAGGGGAGGAAACACCATATATTTT	CAIRDRGGNTIYF
TRBV30	TRBJ2-3	TRBD2	NA	TGTGCCTGGAGAGCCGGGACTAGCGGCACAGATACGCAGTATTTT	CAWRAGTSGTDTQYF
TRBV18	TRBJ2-7	TRBD1	NA	TGTGCCAGCTCCCAAGGGACAGGGACAAATATGCCCGAGCAGTACTTC	CASSQGTGTNMPEQYF
TRBV15	TRBJ1-4	NA	NA	TGTGCCACCAGCGCACCAGGGGCAACTAATGAAAAACTGTTTTTT	CATSAPGATNEKLFF
TRBV7-8	TRBJ1-1	NA	once	TGTGCCAGCAGCTCTTCGACAGCGAACACTGAAGCTTTCTTT	CASSSSTANTEAFF
TRBV6-4	TRBJ2-1	TRBD2	NA	TGTGCCAGCAGACTCAAGGCTAGCGGGTCTTACTCCTACAATGAGCAGTTCTTC	CASRLKASGSYSYNEQFF
TRBV5-1	TRBJ2-3	NA	NA	TGCGCCAGCAGCCCCCGGGATTTTCAGACAGATACGCAGTATTTT	CASSPRDFQTDTQYF
TRBV6-5	TRBJ2-7	TRBD2	NA	TGTGCCAGCAGATCCCCCGGGACTAGCTCCTACGAGCAGTACTTC	CASRSPGTSSYEQYF
TRBV2	TRBJ1-5	NA	NA	TGTGCCAGCAGACCCGTCCTGGGGGGGCCCCAGCATTTT	CASRPVLGGPQHF
TRBV9	TRBJ2-3	NA	NA	TGTGCCAGCAGCCTCGCTTGGGCGACAGATACGCAGTATTTT	CASSLAWATDTQYF
TRBV3-1/TRBV3-2	TRBJ2-7	TRBD2	NA	TGTGCCAGCAGCAGGACTAGCGGCTACGAGCAGTACTTC	CASSRTSGYEQYF
TRBV7-6	TRBJ2-5	TRBD1	NA	TGTGCCAGCAGCGGGACAGGGGGGTACCAAGAGACCCAGTACTTC	CASSGTGGYQETQYF
TRBV7-9	TRBJ2-1	NA	NA	TGTGCCAGCAGCCGGCGGGAATTCGGGCAGTTCTTC	CASSRREFGQFF
TRBV28	TRBJ1-1	NA	NA	TGTGCCAGCAGTTTACAAGAGCGGAAAGCTTTCTTT	CASSLQERKAFF